A selection of T cell receptor beta chains follows, all from one sample in a study of T cell changes during pregnancy in multiple sclerosis. The data were produced by immunoSEQ multiplex PCR, yet TCRdb's version contains in-frame clones alone and is incomplete. This sample yields around 44,000 clones, of which 85% to 95% are seen a single time; around 1.3% belongs to the top ten. Specimen: peripheral blood. The source of these receptors is a female donor with multiple sclerosis, enrolled in a pregnancy study. Each CDR3 is given with its conserved first and last residue. Each record gives: CDR3 protein, CDR3 DNA, J gene, D gene, clone size, V gene. The D gene is left open where the match is weak. The size field is filled for only some rows; it gives once, few, many or a size class.

CASSLGTHSYNEQFF | TGTGCCAGCAGCCTCGGGACTCACTCCTACAATGAGCAGTTCTTC | TRBJ2-1 | NA | NA | TRBV7-2
CASSLTSGSRNEQFF | TGCGCCAGCAGCTTAACTAGCGGGAGTCGGAATGAGCAGTTCTTC | TRBJ2-1 | TRBD2 | NA | TRBV5-1
CASSLLLAGEGNDEQFF | TGTGCCAGCAGCTTATTACTAGCGGGAGAGGGTAACGATGAGCAGTTCTTC | TRBJ2-1 | TRBD2 | NA | TRBV7-2
CASSDSGAGNEQFF | TGTGCCAGCAGTGATTCGGGGGCGGGAAATGAGCAGTTCTTC | TRBJ2-1 | NA | once | TRBV2
CSVEGLAGGSYEQYF | TGCAGCGTTGAAGGGCTAGCGGGGGGCTCCTACGAGCAGTACTTC | TRBJ2-7 | TRBD2 | NA | TRBV29-1
CAISESVYEQYF | TGTGCCATCAGTGAGTCAGTCTACGAGCAGTACTTC | TRBJ2-7 | NA | NA | TRBV10-3
CASSLLGTGNYGYTF | TGTGCCAGCAGTCTTTTGGGGACAGGAAACTATGGCTACACCTTC | TRBJ1-2 | TRBD1 | once | TRBV27
CASSQDLRETQYF | TGTGCCAGCAGCCAAGATCTCAGGGAGACCCAGTACTTC | TRBJ2-5 | NA | NA | TRBV14
CASSEDSGQETQYF | TGCGCCAGCAGTGAAGACAGTGGTCAAGAGACCCAGTACTTC | TRBJ2-5 | NA | NA | TRBV10-2
CASSLTPRGLAGAGVSYNEQFF | TGCGCCAGCAGCCTCACCCCCCGGGGACTAGCGGGAGCGGGGGTCTCCTACAATGAGCAGTTCTTC | TRBJ2-1 | TRBD2 | NA | TRBV4-1
CASRAGLLKTYEQYF | TGTGCCAGCAGAGCGGGACTCCTGAAGACCTACGAGCAGTACTTC | TRBJ2-7 | TRBD2 | NA | TRBV6-5
CASSDTGSTNEKLFF | TGTGCCAGTAGTGACACAGGGTCTACTAATGAAAAACTGTTTTTT | TRBJ1-4 | NA | NA | TRBV19
CASSLSSGTDTQYF | TGTGCCAGCAGCTTATCAAGCGGCACAGATACGCAGTATTTT | TRBJ2-3 | NA | NA | TRBV7-3
CASRRTVEGSPLHF | TGTGCCAGCAGGCGGACAGTGGAAGGATCACCCCTCCACTTT | TRBJ1-6 | NA | NA | TRBV2
CASSLPGQGANGYTF | TGTGCCAGCAGTCTTCCGGGACAGGGGGCTAATGGCTACACCTTC | TRBJ1-2 | TRBD1 | once | TRBV28
CASSQGAGSYNEQFF | TGTGCCAGCAGCCAGGGGGCAGGGTCCTACAATGAGCAGTTCTTC | TRBJ2-1 | TRBD1 | NA | TRBV5-4
CASSLDSPIYEQYF | TGTGCCAGCAGCTTAGATAGCCCGATCTACGAGCAGTACTTC | TRBJ2-7 | NA | NA | TRBV11-2
CASSVSSGSSYNEQFF | TGTGCCAGCAGTGTTTCTAGCGGGAGCTCCTACAATGAGCAGTTCTTC | TRBJ2-1 | TRBD2 | NA | TRBV6-1
CASSPGTGGTFNYGYTF | TGTGCCAGCAGCCCCGGGACAGGGGGCACATTTAACTATGGCTACACCTTC | TRBJ1-2 | TRBD1 | once | TRBV9
CASSLELSYGYTF | TGTGCCAGCAGCTTGGAACTCTCCTATGGCTACACCTTC | TRBJ1-2 | NA | few | TRBV5-5
CASSQDMVYEQFF | TGCGCCAGCAGCCAAGATATGGTATATGAGCAGTTCTTC | TRBJ2-1 | NA | NA | TRBV4-3
CASKKGGQAYEQYF | TGTGCCAGTAAGAAAGGGGGACAAGCCTACGAGCAGTACTTC | TRBJ2-7 | NA | NA | TRBV19
CASSLDSGGYQETQYF | TGTGCCAGCAGCTTGGATAGCGGGGGGTACCAAGAGACCCAGTACTTC | TRBJ2-5 | TRBD2 | NA | TRBV5-4
CASSPQRFDTDTQYF | TGTGCCAGCAGTCCCCAGAGATTTGACACAGATACGCAGTATTTT | TRBJ2-3 | NA | NA | TRBV6-5